The 27 T cell receptor beta chains presented below share a single source sample, sequenced in a study of control samples from healthy donors and cancer patients. Repertoires were generated with immunoSEQ multiplex PCR, while TCRdb's copy carries only in-frame clones and drops some. The repertoire has under 130,000 clones, around 88% of them found once; the top ten carry roughly 19%. The sample was PBMCs. These receptors were collected from a man aged 60 to 69 with lung cancer.

The rearrangement links TRBV2 to TRBJ1-5; no clear D gene. With 9 bases removed from V and 3 bases from J, the gap between germline ends came to 9 bases. Germline CDR1 and CDR2: SNHLY and FYNNEI. This CDR3 spans 12 amino acids. The CDR3 is CASGRPNQPQHF. For the CDR3, the DNA is TGTGCCAGTGGACGGCCCAATCAGCCCCAGCATTTT. The full variable domain, completed using reference TRBV2 and TRBJ1-5, is EPEVTQTPSHQVTQMGQEVILRCVPISNHLYFYWYRQILGQKVEFLVSFYNNEISEKSEIFDDQFSVERPDGSNFTLKIRSTKLEDSAMYFCASGRPNQPQHFGDGTRLSIL.

The gene calls are TRBV24-1 and TRBJ1-1; D is possibly TRBD1 (6 bases). Germline V gene data show CDR1 as KGHDR and CDR2 as SFDVKD. This CDR3 region has 13 residues. V was cut by 9 bases and J by 0 bases, with 10 bases left in between. CDR3 in amino acids: CATRKGVNTEAFF. CDR3 DNA sequence: TGTGCCACCCGAAAGGGGGTGAACACTGAAGCTTTCTTT.

The chain has TRBV4-1 and TRBJ2-2; no firm D call. CDR3 size: 15 residues. Germline V CDR1 and CDR2: MGHRA, YSYEKL. V was pared by 4 bases and J by 1 base, with 10 bases between. CDR3 loop: CASSRGRQNTGELFF. The CDR3 nucleotides are TGCGCCAGCAGCCGCGGACGCCAGAACACCGGGGAGCTGTTTTTT.

The chain is built from TRBV3-1 (or the pseudogene TRBV3-2) and TRBJ2-5; D is uncertain. Germline loops: CDR1 LGHDT, CDR2 YNNKEL (reference sequence). This CDR3 has 11 residues. V lost 5 bases, J lost 4 bases, and 5 bases lay in between. The CDR3 sequence: CASSTGETQYF. DNA for the CDR3: TGTGCCAGCAGCACGGGAGAGACCCAGTACTTC.

The chain has TRBV4-1 and TRBJ1-2; no firm D call. Trimming left V 4 bases short and J 8 bases short, with 14 bases between. The CDR3 contains 13 residues. Germline CDR1 is MGHRA and CDR2 is YSYEKL. The CDR3: CASSPERSGGYTF. The CDR3 DNA reads as TGCGCCAGCAGCCCCGAGCGAAGCGGGGGCTACACCTTC.

CDR3 DNA: TGTGCCAGCAGCTTAGTAGCATTCAATGAGCAGTTCTTC. It encodes CASSLVAFNEQFF. This chain connects TRBV7-9 to TRBJ2-1; D not certain. This CDR3 is 13 amino acids long. CDR1 SEHNR and CDR2 FQNEAQ come from the germline V gene (reference sequence). Trimming took off 1 base at V and 6 bases at J, with 7 bases between the two ends.

The chain recombines TRBV10-2 with TRBJ1-1; a possible D gene is TRBD1 (6 bases). CDR3 length: 13 amino acids. V was pared by 6 bases and J by 2 bases, with 10 bases between. Germline V CDR1 and CDR2: WSHSY, SAAADI. The CDR3 DNA sequence: TGCGCCAGCAGAACACAGGGAAACACTGAAGCTTTCTTT. Its translation: CASRTQGNTEAFF.

The chain links TRBV9 to TRBJ1-1; the D is unclear. V lost 0 bases to trimming and J lost 6 bases, with 6 bases between them. The CDR3 has 12 amino acids. Germline CDR1 SGDLS, CDR2 YYNGEE. The CDR3 DNA sequence: TGTGCCAGCAGCGTAGGAGGTTCTGAAGCTTTCTTT. Translating it yields CASSVGGSEAFF.

This chain joins TRBV27 and TRBJ2-2, with 7 bases fitting TRBD2. Germline V gives CDR1 MNHEY, CDR2 SMNVEV (reference sequence). J was trimmed by 6 bases and V by 7 bases; bases with no gene match: 11. This CDR3 has 15 amino acids. The CDR3 coding sequence is TGTGCCAGCACCTTCGGGGGGTCCAGGTCCGGGGAGCTGTTTTTT. It specifies CASTFGGSRSGELFF.

The chain couples TRBV10-2 to TRBJ2-3; D may be TRBD1 or TRBD2 (5 bases each). This CDR3 region has 16 residues. Per germline, CDR1 WSHSY and CDR2 SAAADI. V shed 2 bases and J shed 5 bases, with 17 bases lying between them. CDR3 DNA sequence: TGCGCCAGCAGTGAGGACCCGTTTGCTGGGGGAGATACGCAGTATTTT. Translation gives CASSEDPFAGGDTQYF.

In this sample, this clone turned up a few times. The chain uses TRBV4-1 and TRBJ2-1; D is uncertain. This CDR3 is built from 15 residues. Trimming shortened V by 0 bases and J by 10 bases, and 16 bases separated the two germline ends. Germline CDR1 and CDR2: MGHRA and YSYEKL. The CDR3 nucleotides read TGCGCCAGCAGCCAAGAGAGTCACTACCCACCCGAGCAGTTCTTC. Its protein product is CASSQESHYPPEQFF.

The J gene is TRBJ2-7, the V gene TRBV5-4; D unclear. Trimming stripped 4 bases from V and 2 bases from J, with 16 bases between. CDR1 is SGHNT, CDR2 YYREEE, per germline (reference sequence). This CDR3 contains 15 residues. The CDR3 loop is CASSPSAAAAYEQYF. Here the CDR3 DNA reads TGTGCCAGCAGCCCGTCGGCAGCCGCGGCCTACGAGCAGTACTTC.

This sequence joins TRBV30 and TRBJ1-2; D gene unclear. The CDR3 extends over 14 amino acids. Germline-derived CDR1 and CDR2 are GTSNPN and SVGIG (reference sequence). V dropped 2 bases and J dropped 3 bases, with 13 bases sitting between them. The CDR3 is CAWSSVTEDYGYTF. The CDR3 DNA reads as TGTGCCTGGAGTTCGGTAACTGAGGACTATGGCTACACCTTC.

Concerning this clone itself: At the DNA level, this CDR3 is encoded by other sequences in the same sample as well. The genes are TRBV5-1 and TRBJ2-5; D possibly corresponds to TRBD2 (5 bases). This CDR3 contains 14 residues. The germline gives CDR1 SGHRS, CDR2 YFSETQ. V lost 0 bases and J lost 2, with 8 bases in between. The CDR3 DNA is TGCGCCAGCAGCTTGGGAGGGATTCAAGAGACCCAGTACTTC. Translating it yields CASSLGGIQETQYF.

There are a few counts of this clone. This chain connects TRBV18 to TRBJ2-3; 7 bases match TRBD1. Germline CDR1 is KGHSH and CDR2 is LQKENI. The V and J ends lost 1 base and 5 bases, in that order; junction bases with no gene match: 6. The CDR3 is 15 residues long. This chain's CDR3 is CASSPRAGGRDTQYF. CDR3 DNA: TGTGCCAGCTCACCACGGGCAGGGGGTCGAGATACGCAGTATTTT.

This chain connects TRBV7-2 to TRBJ1-3; 7 bases fit TRBD1. Trimming removed 2 bases from V and 4 bases from J; junction bases left unmatched: 8. This CDR3 has 16 residues. From germline, CDR1 is SGHTA and CDR2 FQGNSA. DNA of the CDR3: TGTGCCAGCAGCTTAAGGGGGCCCCTCGGAGGAAACACCATATATTTT. It encodes CASSLRGPLGGNTIYF.

The rearrangement joins TRBV6-5 to TRBJ2-7; 8 nucleotides agree with TRBD1. With 5 bases clipped from V and 3 bases from J, the junction kept 6 bases outside the gene matches. Germline CDR1 reads MNHEY; CDR2 reads SVGAGI. This CDR3 is built from 14 residues. CDR3 loop: CASSSGQGLYEQYV. CDR3 sequence (DNA): TGTGCCAGCAGTAGCGGACAGGGTCTCTACGAGCAGTACGTC.

The J gene is TRBJ1-4, the V gene TRBV5-6; the D gene is possibly TRBD1 (5 bases). Germline-derived CDR1 and CDR2 are SGHDT and YYEEEE. V lost 3 bases to trimming and J lost 10 bases, with 10 bases between them. This CDR3 is 12 amino acids long. The CDR3: CASSSARGKLFF. The CDR3 DNA reads as TGTGCCAGCAGCTCAGCAAGGGGAAAACTGTTTTTT.

This sequence joins TRBV5-1 and TRBJ1-2; weak D call: TRBD1 (6 bases). Germline V gives CDR1 SGHRS, CDR2 YFSETQ. This CDR3 comprises 13 residues. Trimming removed 2 bases from V and 2 bases from J, with 7 bases in between. The CDR3 sequence: CASSFDRNYGYTF. Written as DNA, the CDR3 is TGCGCCAGCAGCTTTGACAGGAACTATGGCTACACCTTC.

In the case of this clone: Its ends do not fully match the called genes, so a read error is possible. The chain uses TRBV4-1 and TRBJ1-5; D may be TRBD1 (6 bases). This CDR3 contains 16 residues. The V gene's germline CDR1 is MGHRA and CDR2 YSYEKL. DNA of the CDR3: TGCCCCAGCAGTCCCCTCTGGGGGGGCGGCAATCAGCCCCAGCATTTT. Its protein is CPSSPLWGGGNQPQHF.

The V gene is TRBV4-1, the J gene TRBJ2-3; D remains unclear. This CDR3 spans 11 amino acids. The germline V gene encodes CDR1 MGHRA and CDR2 YSYEKL. V was clipped by 3 bases and J by 7 bases, with 5 bases between them. The CDR3 nucleotides are TGCGCCAGCAGCCAGGATCATACGCAGTATTTT. It is translated as CASSQDHTQYF.

J is TRBJ1-5 and V is TRBV4-1; possible D gene TRBD1, 5 bases. With 0 bases removed from V and 2 bases from J, the gap between germline ends came to 11 bases. This CDR3 spans 16 amino acids. Germline V gene lookup returns CDR1 MGHRA and CDR2 YSYEKL. CDR3 nucleotide sequence: TGCGCCAGCAGCCAAGATAGGGGAGCGGGCAATCAGCCCCAGCATTTT. Residues: CASSQDRGAGNQPQHF.

Only one count was recorded for this clone. The chain couples TRBV7-3 to TRBJ1-6, with 9 bases that match TRBD1. The germline CDR1 and CDR2 sequences are SGHTA and FQGTGA. There are 13 residues in the CDR3. V was pared by 3 bases and J by 13 bases, with 4 bases of the junction left unmatched. CDR3 in amino acids: CASSLTGGAPLHF. In DNA form, the CDR3 reads TGTGCCAGCAGCTTGACAGGGGGAGCTCCCCTCCACTTT.

V usage is TRBV10-3 and J usage is TRBJ1-2, with D uncertain. This CDR3 is 15 amino acids long. V lost 2 bases and J lost 2, with 12 bases in between. Germline assignment: CDR1 ENHRY and CDR2 SYGVKD. The CDR3 protein is CAISEDPGKNYGYTF. The CDR3 nucleotides are TGTGCCATCAGTGAGGACCCCGGGAAAAACTATGGCTACACCTTC.

This rearrangement joins TRBV6-1 to TRBJ2-1; a weak D match, TRBD1 (6 bases). Germline loops: CDR1 MNHNS, CDR2 SASEGT. V was trimmed by 5 bases and J by 4 bases, leaving 15 bases between them. The CDR3 consists of 15 residues. The CDR3 DNA reads TGTGCCAGCAGTCCCTCCTGGACAGAGTACAATGAGCAGTTCTTC. The encoded protein is CASSPSWTEYNEQFF.

This clone was seen only a few times. The chain uses TRBV2 and TRBJ2-3; no definite D call. With 7 bases removed from V and 2 bases from J, the gap between germline ends came to 13 bases. This CDR3 has 14 residues. Germline CDR1 reads SNHLY; CDR2 reads FYNNEI. CDR3 amino acids: CASKTSRDTDTQYF. CDR3 coding DNA: TGTGCCAGCAAAACATCAAGGGACACAGATACGCAGTATTTT.

The V call is TRBV27, the J call TRBJ1-1, with D maybe TRBD1 (5 bases). This CDR3 region has 13 residues. Germline V gene lookup returns CDR1 MNHEY and CDR2 SMNVEV (reference sequence). The germline V and J ends were trimmed by 7 bases and 1 base, with 10 bases remaining between them. The CDR3 loop is CASINDRNTEAFF. In DNA, the CDR3 is TGTGCCAGCATCAACGACAGGAACACTGAAGCTTTCTTT.